Listed here are 8 T cell receptor beta chains from one sample, sequenced in a study of CD8+ T cells in alopecia areata. Isolated RNA was reverse transcribed into cDNA used as the sequencing template. The protocol was immunoSEQ multiplex PCR, while the TCRdb copy is restricted to in-frame clones and leaves out a portion. The sample lists about 150,000 clones; around 57% were seen once. The sequenced sample consisted of CD4+ T cells sorted from blood. The origin of the receptors is a human donor in good health.

The J gene is TRBJ2-7, the V gene TRBV6-5; D remains ambiguous. The ends were cut back, 0 bases at V and 6 bases at J, with 6 bases in the middle. The CDR3 runs 12 residues. Germline V gives CDR1 MNHEY, CDR2 SVGAGI. The CDR3 sequence is CASSYSGFEQYF. The CDR3 nucleotides read TGTGCCAGCAGTTACTCAGGATTCGAGCAGTACTTC.

This chain joins TRBV7-2 and TRBJ2-2; tentative D call: TRBD1 (6 bases). Trimming stripped 5 bases from V and 2 bases from J, with 12 bases between. The germline V gene has CDR1 SGHTA and CDR2 FQGNSA. CDR3 length equals 15 residues. CDR3 sequence: CASSQQGSNTGELFF. The CDR3 bases are TGTGCCAGCAGCCAACAGGGTTCAAACACCGGGGAGCTGTTTTTT.

The chain is built from TRBV30 and TRBJ2-4, with TRBD1 matching over 7 bases. This CDR3 contains 15 residues. Germline V gene data show CDR1 as GTSNPN and CDR2 as SVGIG (reference sequence). With V trimmed by 4 bases and J by 0 bases, 6 bases remained unmatched. The CDR3 DNA sequence: TGTGCCTGGACCGGACAGGAAGGAGCCAAAAACATTCAGTACTTC. It yields the protein CAWTGQEGAKNIQYF.

This clone was observed a few times. The V call is TRBV28, the J call TRBJ1-3, with TRBD1 identical over 8 bases. Per germline, CDR1 MDHEN and CDR2 SYDVKM. This CDR3 region has 15 residues. The trim removed 5 bases at V and 0 bases at J, leaving 3 bases unmatched. The CDR3 nucleotides read TGTGCCAGCAGTCGACAGGGGTACTCTGGAAACACCATATATTTT. This codes for CASSRQGYSGNTIYF.

About this clone: Other DNA sequences in the same sample also yield this CDR3. The V and J genes are TRBV5-1 and TRBJ2-2; no clear D gene. Trimming shortened V by 2 bases and J by 3 bases, and 2 bases separated the two germline ends. The CDR3 contains 12 residues. Germline assignment: CDR1 SGHRS and CDR2 YFSETQ. The CDR3: CASSFDTGELFF. The DNA for the CDR3 is TGCGCCAGCAGCTTCGACACCGGGGAGCTGTTTTTT. Together with reference TRBV5-1 and TRBJ2-2, the CDR3 gives the full variable domain: KAGVTQTPRYLIKTRGQQVTLSCSPISGHRSVSWYQQTPGQGLQFLFEYFSETQRNKGNFPGRFSGRQFSNSRSEMNVSTLELGDSALYLCASSFDTGELFFGEGSRLTVL.

The rearrangement uses TRBV7-9 and TRBJ2-2, with D unclear. The CDR3 is made up of 15 amino acids. Per the germline V gene, CDR1 is SEHNR and CDR2 is FQNEAQ (reference sequence). Trimming removed 6 bases from V and 3 bases from J, with 14 bases in between. In DNA form, the CDR3 reads TGTGCCAGCAGTTGGGCCCCCCACGACACCGGGGAGCTGTTTTTT. This translates into CASSWAPHDTGELFF. The full variable domain, completed using reference TRBV7-9 and TRBJ2-2, is DTGVSQNPRHKITKRGQNVTFRCDPISEHNRLYWYRQTLGQGPEFLTYFQNEAQLEKSRLLSDRFSAERPKGSFSTLEIQRTEQGDSAMYLCASSWAPHDTGELFFGEGSRLTVL.

The gene calls are TRBV7-2 and TRBJ2-3; D unresolved. Germline CDR1 is SGHTA and CDR2 is FQGNSA. CDR3 length equals 13 residues. Trimming took 5 bases from V and 4 from J, leaving 10 bases between them. CDR3 sequence reads: CASSNSRADTQYF. CDR3 nucleotides: TGTGCCAGCAGCAACTCTAGGGCAGATACGCAGTATTTT.

This clone has only a few counts. The V and J genes are TRBV29-1 and TRBJ2-5, with TRBD2 as a possible D gene (6 bases). The CDR3 has 14 residues. In germline, CDR1 is SQVTM, CDR2 ANQGSEA. The V end was cut by 6 bases, the J end by 5 bases, with 19 bases between. The CDR3 nucleotides read TGCAGCGTGGGGCCGAGGCTAGCGTGGGAGACCCAGTACTTC. This gives the protein CSVGPRLAWETQYF.